This T cell receptor delta chain was retrieved from a study of γδ T cells in repeated Plasmodium falciparum infection. Flow sorting of PBMC yielded separate Vgamma9/Vdelta2+ and Vdelta2-negative gammadelta T cell populations for bulk repertoire analysis. TCRdb made new clone calls on the multiplex PCR reads using CATT. Of roughly 93,000 delta-chain clones listed, approximately 1.5% are singletons. The V and J ends lost 0 bases and 3 bases, in that order; junction bases with no gene match: 12. Germline CDR1 reads GEAIGNYY; CDR2 reads EKD. CDR3 length: 18 amino acids. Sequences were obtained from gamma-delta T cells from blood. This clonotype was obtained from a pool of human donors (malaria-infected and uninfected, not separated). The gene calls are TRDV2 and TRDJ1; 10 nucleotides line up with TRDD3. Since TCRdb gives no J gene, matching the DNA to germline was used here to assign it. Here the CDR3 DNA reads TGTGCCTGTGACACCGTAGGGGGATACGCGTCCTCCCCCGATAAACTCATCTTT. It codes for CACDTVGGYASSPDKLIF.